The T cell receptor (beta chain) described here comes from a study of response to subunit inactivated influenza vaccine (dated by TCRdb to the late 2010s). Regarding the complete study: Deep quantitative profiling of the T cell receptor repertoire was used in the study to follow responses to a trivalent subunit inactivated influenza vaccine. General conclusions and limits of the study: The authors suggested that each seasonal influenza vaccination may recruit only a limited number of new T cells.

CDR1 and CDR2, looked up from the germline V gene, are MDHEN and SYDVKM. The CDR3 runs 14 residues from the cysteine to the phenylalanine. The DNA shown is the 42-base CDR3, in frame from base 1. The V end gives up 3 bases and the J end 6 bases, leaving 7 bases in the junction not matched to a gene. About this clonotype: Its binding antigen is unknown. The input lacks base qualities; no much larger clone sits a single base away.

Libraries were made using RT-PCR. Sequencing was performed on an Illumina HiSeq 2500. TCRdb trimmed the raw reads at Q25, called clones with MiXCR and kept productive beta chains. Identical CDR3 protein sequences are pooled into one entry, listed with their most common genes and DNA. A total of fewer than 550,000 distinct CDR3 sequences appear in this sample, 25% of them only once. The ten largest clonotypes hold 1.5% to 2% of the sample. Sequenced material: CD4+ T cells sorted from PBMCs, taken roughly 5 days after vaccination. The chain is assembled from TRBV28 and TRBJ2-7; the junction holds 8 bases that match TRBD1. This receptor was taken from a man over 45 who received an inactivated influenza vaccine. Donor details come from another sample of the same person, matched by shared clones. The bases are TGTGCCAGCAGTTTGGTTGGACAGGGTCGCGAGCAGTACTTC. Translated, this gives CASSLVGQGREQYF.